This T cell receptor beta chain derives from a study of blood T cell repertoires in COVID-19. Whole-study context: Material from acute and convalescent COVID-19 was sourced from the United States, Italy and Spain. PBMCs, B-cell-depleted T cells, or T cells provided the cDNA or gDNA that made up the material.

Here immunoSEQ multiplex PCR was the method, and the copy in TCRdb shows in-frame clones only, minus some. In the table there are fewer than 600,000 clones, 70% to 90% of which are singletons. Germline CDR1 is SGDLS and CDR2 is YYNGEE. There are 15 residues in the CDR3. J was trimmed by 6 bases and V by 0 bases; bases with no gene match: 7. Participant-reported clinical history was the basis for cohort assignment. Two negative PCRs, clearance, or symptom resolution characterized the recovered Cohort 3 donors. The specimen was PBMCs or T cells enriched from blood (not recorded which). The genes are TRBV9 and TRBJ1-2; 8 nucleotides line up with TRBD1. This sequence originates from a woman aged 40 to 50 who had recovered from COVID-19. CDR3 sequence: CASSVGTGGAHGYTF. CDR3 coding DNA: TGTGCCAGCAGCGTAGGCACAGGGGGGGCGCATGGCTACACCTTC.